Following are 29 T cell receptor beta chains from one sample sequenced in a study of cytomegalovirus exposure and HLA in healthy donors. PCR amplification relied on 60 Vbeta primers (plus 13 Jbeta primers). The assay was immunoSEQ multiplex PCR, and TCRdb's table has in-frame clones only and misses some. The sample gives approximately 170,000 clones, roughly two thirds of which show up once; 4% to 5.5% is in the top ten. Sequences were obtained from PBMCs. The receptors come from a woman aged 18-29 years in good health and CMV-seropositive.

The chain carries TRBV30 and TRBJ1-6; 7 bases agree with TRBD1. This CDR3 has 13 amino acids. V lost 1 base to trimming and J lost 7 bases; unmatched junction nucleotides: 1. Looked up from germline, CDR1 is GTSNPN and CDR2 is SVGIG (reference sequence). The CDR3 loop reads CAWSAQGNSPLHF. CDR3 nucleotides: TGTGCCTGGAGTGCACAGGGGAATTCACCCCTCCACTTT.

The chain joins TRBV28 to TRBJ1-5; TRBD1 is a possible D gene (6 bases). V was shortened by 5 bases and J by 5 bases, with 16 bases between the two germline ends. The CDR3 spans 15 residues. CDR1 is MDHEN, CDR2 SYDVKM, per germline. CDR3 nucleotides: TGTGCCAGCAGTCTGGGCGACAGGCGGTATCAGCCCCAGCATTTT. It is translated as CASSLGDRRYQPQHF.

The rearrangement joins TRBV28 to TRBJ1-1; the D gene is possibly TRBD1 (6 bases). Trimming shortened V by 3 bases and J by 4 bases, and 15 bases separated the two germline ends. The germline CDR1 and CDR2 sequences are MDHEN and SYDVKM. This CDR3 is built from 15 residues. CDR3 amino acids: CASSFLPQGSTEAFF. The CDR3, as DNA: TGTGCCAGCAGTTTTTTGCCGCAGGGGAGCACTGAAGCTTTCTTT.

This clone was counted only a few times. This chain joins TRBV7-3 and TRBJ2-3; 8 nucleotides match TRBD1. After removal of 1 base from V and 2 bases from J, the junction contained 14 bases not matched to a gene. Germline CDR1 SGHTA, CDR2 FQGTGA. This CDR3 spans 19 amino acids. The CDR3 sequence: CASSLSGQGPTAYTDTQYF. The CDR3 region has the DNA TGTGCCAGCAGCTTAAGCGGACAGGGTCCCACCGCCTACACAGATACGCAGTATTTT.

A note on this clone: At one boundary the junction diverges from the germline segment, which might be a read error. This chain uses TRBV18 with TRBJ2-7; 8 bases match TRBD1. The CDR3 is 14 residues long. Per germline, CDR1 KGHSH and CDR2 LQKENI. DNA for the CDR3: TGTGCCAGCTCTATGGACAGGGCCGGAACCATTCTCCTCTTC. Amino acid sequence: CASSMDRAGTILLF.

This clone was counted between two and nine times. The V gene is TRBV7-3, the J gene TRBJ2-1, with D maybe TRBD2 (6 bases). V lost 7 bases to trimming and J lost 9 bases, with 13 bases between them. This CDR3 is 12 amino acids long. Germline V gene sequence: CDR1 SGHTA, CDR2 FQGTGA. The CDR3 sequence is CASTQGGAEQFF. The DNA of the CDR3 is TGTGCCAGCACCCAAGGAGGGGCTGAGCAGTTCTTC.

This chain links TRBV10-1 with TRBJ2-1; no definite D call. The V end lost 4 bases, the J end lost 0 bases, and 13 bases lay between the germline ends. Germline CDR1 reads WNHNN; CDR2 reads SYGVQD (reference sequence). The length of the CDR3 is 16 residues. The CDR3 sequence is CASSAVVPSSYNEQFF. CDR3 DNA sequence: TGCGCCAGCAGTGCAGTCGTCCCCAGCTCCTACAATGAGCAGTTCTTC.

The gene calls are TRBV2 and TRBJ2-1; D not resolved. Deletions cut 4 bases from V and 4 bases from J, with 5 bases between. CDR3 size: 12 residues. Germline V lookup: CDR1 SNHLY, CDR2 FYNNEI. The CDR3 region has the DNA TGTGCCAGCAGTGGTCAGTACAATGAGCAGTTCTTC. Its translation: CASSGQYNEQFF.

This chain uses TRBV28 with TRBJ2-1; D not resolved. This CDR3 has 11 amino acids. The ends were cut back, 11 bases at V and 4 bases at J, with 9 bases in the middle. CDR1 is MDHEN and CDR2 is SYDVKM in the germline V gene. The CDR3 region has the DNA TGTGCCGTCATCGGGTACAATGAGCAGTTCTTC. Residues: CAVIGYNEQFF.

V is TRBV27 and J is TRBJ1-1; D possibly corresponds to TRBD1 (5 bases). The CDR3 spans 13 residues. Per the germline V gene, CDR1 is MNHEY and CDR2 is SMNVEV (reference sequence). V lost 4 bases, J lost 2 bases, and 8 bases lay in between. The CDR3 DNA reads TGTGCCAGCAGTTGGGGCGGTAACACTGAAGCTTTCTTT. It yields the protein CASSWGGNTEAFF.

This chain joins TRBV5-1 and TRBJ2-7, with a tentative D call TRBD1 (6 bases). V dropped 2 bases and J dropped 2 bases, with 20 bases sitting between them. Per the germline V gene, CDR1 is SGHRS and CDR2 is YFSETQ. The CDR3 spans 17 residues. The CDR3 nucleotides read TGCGCCAGCAGCTTCACCTGGCCTACAGGGATCCCCTACGAGCAGTACTTC. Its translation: CASSFTWPTGIPYEQYF.

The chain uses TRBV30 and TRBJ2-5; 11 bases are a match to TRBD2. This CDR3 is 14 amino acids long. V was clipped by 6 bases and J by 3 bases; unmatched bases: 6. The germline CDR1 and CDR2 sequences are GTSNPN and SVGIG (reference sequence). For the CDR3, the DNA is TGTGCCTGTAGCGGGGGGGCCGCTAAAGAGACCCAGTACTTC. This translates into CACSGGAAKETQYF.

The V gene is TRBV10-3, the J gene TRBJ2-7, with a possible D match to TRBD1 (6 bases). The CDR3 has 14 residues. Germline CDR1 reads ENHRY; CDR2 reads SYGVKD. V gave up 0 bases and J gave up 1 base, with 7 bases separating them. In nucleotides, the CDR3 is TGTGCCATCAGTGAGTCGGACAGATCCTACGAGCAGTACTTC. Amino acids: CAISESDRSYEQYF.

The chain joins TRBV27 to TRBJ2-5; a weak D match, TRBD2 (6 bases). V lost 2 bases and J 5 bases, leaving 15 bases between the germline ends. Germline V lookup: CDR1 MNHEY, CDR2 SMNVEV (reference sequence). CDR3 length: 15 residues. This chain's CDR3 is CASSLAGTWMETQYF. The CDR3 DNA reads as TGTGCCAGCAGTTTAGCCGGGACTTGGATGGAGACCCAGTACTTC.

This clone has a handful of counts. CDR3 bases: TGTGCCAGCAGTGGGGACAGGGGGCGGTTGTACGAGCAGTACTTC. It is translated as CASSGDRGRLYEQYF. The chain recombines TRBV27 with TRBJ2-7; 12 positions agree with TRBD1. CDR3 size: 15 residues. Germline V gene data show CDR1 as MNHEY and CDR2 as SMNVEV (reference sequence). Trimming took 5 bases from V and 4 from J; bases not matched to a gene: 6.

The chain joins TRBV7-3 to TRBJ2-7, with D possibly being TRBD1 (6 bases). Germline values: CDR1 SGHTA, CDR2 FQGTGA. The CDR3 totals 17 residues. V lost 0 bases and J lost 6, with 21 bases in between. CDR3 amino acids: CASSLTRVGHKSSEQYF. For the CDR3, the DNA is TGTGCCAGCAGCTTAACTAGGGTGGGACACAAGTCGTCCGAGCAGTACTTC.

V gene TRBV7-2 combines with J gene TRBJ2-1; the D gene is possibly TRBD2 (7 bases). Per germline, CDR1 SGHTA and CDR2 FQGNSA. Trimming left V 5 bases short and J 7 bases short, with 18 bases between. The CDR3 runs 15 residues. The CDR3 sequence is CASSPGRGAGNEQFF. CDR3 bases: TGTGCCAGCAGCCCGGGTCGGGGGGCGGGGAATGAGCAGTTCTTC. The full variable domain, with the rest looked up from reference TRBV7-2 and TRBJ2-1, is GAGVSQSPSNKVTEKGKDVELRCDPISGHTALYWYRQSLGQGLEFLIYFQGNSAPDKSGLPSDRFSAERTGGSVSTLTIQRTQQEDSAVYLCASSPGRGAGNEQFFGPGTRLTVL.

The CDR3 protein is CSATDRDDSPLHF. The DNA of the CDR3 is TGCAGCGCCACGGACAGAGACGATTCACCCCTCCACTTT. The chain carries TRBV29-1 and TRBJ1-6; tentative D call: TRBD1 (6 bases). The CDR3 loop spans 13 amino acids. The V end was cut by 7 bases, the J end by 8 bases, with 15 bases between. Per the germline V gene, CDR1 is SQVTM and CDR2 is ANQGSEA. The whole variable domain, remainder taken from reference TRBV29-1 and TRBJ1-6, is SAVISQKPSRDICQRGTSLTIQCQVDSQVTMMFWYRQQPGQSLTLIATANQGSEATYESGFVIDKFPISRPNLTFSTLTVSNMSPEDSSIYLCSATDRDDSPLHFGNGTRLTVT.

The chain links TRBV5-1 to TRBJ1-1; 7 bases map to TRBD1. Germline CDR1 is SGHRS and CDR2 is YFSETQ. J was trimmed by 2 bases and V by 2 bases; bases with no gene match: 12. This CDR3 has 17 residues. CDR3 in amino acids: CASSFRPMTGPNTEAFF. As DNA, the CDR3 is TGCGCCAGCAGCTTCCGCCCAATGACAGGGCCTAACACTGAAGCTTTCTTT.

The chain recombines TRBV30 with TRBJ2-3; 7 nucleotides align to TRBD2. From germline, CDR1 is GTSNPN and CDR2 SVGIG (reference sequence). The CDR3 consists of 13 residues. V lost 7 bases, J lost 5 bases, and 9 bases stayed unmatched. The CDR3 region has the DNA TGTGCCTCCCCTGGGGGGGGAGAAGATACGCAGTATTTT. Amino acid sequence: CASPGGGEDTQYF.

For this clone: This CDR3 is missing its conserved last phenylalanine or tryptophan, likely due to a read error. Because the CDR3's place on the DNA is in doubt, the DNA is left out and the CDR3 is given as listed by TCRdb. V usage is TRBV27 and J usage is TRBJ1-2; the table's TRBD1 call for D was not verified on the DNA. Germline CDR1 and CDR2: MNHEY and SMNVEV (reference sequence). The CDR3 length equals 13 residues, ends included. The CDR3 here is CASYLSHRDRNYI.

The CDR3 region has the DNA TGTGCCAGCAGTTTACTGCCAGGGGTCTATGGCTACACCTTC. This translates into CASSLLPGVYGYTF. This rearrangement joins TRBV27 to TRBJ1-2; D may be TRBD1 (6 bases). CDR1 is MNHEY and CDR2 is SMNVEV in the germline V gene (reference sequence). Trimming cost V 2 bases and J 4 bases, with 11 bases left between them. This CDR3 is 14 amino acids long.

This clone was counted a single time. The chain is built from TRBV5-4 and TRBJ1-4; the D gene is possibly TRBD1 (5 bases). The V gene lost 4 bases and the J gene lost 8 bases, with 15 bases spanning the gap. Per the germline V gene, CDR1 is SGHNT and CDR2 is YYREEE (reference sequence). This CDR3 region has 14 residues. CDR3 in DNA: TGTGCCAGCAGCCGAGACAGTTTAAAAGAAAAACTGTTTTTT. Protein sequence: CASSRDSLKEKLFF.

The chain's CDR3 is CASSTGTRPYNEQFF. DNA for the CDR3: TGTGCCAGCAGCACCGGGACTAGACCTTACAATGAGCAGTTCTTC. The rearrangement joins TRBV7-9 to TRBJ2-1; 8 bases match TRBD2. J lost 4 bases, V lost 5 bases, and 7 bases had no gene match. CDR3 length: 15 amino acids. Germline CDR1 SEHNR, CDR2 FQNEAQ (reference sequence).

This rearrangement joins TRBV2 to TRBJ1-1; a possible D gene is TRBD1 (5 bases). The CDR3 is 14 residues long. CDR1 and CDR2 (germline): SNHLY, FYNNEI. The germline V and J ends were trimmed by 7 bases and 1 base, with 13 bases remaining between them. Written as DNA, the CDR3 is TGTGCCAGCACCCGACAGTATCAGAACACTGAAGCTTTCTTT. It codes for CASTRQYQNTEAFF.

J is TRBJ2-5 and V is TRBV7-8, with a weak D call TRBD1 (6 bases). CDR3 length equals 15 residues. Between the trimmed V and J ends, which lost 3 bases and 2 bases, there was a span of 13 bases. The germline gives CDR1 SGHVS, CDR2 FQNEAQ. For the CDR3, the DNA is TGTGCCAGCAGCTTCAGAGGGGGAAATCAAGAGACCCAGTACTTC. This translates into CASSFRGGNQETQYF.

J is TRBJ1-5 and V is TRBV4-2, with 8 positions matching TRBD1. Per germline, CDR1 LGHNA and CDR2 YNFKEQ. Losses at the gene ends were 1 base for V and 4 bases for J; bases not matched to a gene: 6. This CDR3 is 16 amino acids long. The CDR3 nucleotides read TGTGCCAGCAGCCAAGCGGTACAGGGGGTGAATCAGCCCCAGCATTTT. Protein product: CASSQAVQGVNQPQHF.

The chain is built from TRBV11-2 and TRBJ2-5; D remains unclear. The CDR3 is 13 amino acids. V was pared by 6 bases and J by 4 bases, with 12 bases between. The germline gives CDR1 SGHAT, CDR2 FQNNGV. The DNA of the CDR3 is TGTGCCAGCAGGGATAACACGGGAGAGACCCAGTACTTC. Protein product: CASRDNTGETQYF.

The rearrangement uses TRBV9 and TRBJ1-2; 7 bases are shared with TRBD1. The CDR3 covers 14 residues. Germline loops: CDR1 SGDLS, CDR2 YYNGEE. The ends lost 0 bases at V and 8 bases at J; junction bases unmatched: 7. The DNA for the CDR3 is TGTGCCAGCAGCGTAGGCCTCGACAGGGTCGGCTACACCTTC. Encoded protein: CASSVGLDRVGYTF.